This T cell receptor beta chain is from a study of OX40 agonist ivuxolimab in advanced cancers. Regarding this clone: Its antigen remains unidentified.

Findings and caveats of the study: There were, on average, more expanded clones in CD8+ T cells than in CD4+.

TCRdb's copy holds only in-frame clones and misses some; the assay was immunoSEQ multiplex PCR. The sample lists over 40,000 clones; around 86% were seen once. Looked up from germline, CDR1 is SGHTA and CDR2 is FQGNSA. The CDR3 runs 15 residues. The V gene end was trimmed by 4 bases and the J gene end by 2 bases; junction bases not matched to a gene: 5. The chain links TRBV7-2 to TRBJ1-3; TRBD1 matches 7 bases. The input for sequencing was CD4+ or CD8+ T cells sorted from blood, taken in a trial of the OX40 agonist ivuxolimab. The clonotype originates from an adult with an advanced solid tumor such as melanoma, head and neck, liver or kidney cancer. The CDR3 loop reads CASSSDRAPGNTIYF. CDR3 DNA: TGTGCCAGCAGCTCCGACAGGGCGCCTGGAAACACCATATATTTT.